This TCR beta chain appears in the sequencing data of a study of shared clonotypes between healthy human individuals. Study details: Each donor contributed plates that comprised three CD4 naive, three CD4 memory, two CD8 naive and one CD8 memory.

Method: immunoSEQ multiplex PCR; TCRdb's copy keeps in-frame clones and lacks some. The data contain more than 1.2 million clones, approximately 98.5% of them singletons. Notes on the study in general: Expectations were that clonotype sharing among donors would be affected by sequencing depth.

For this clone: As yet, its antigen is unknown.

The germline V gene encodes CDR1 SGHTA and CDR2 FQGNSA. The V gene end was trimmed by 5 bases and the J gene end by 2 bases; junction bases not matched to a gene: 6. The CDR3 is 15 residues long. The sequence was obtained from a man aged 25-45 years in good health. The sequenced sample was naive CD4+ T cells sorted from blood. Subset meaning: CD45RA+ positively selected. This chain uses TRBV7-2 with TRBJ2-1; TRBD2 matches at 7 bases. Here the CDR3 DNA reads TGTGCCAGCAGCCCAAATAGCGGGCCCTACAATGAGCAGTTCTTC. Its protein product is CASSPNSGPYNEQFF. Looking up the rest from reference TRBV7-2 and TRBJ2-1 gives the full variable domain: GAGVSQSPSNKVTEKGKDVELRCDPISGHTALYWYRQSLGQGLEFLIYFQGNSAPDKSGLPSDRFSAERTGGSVSTLTIQRTQQEDSAVYLCASSPNSGPYNEQFFGPGTRLTVL.